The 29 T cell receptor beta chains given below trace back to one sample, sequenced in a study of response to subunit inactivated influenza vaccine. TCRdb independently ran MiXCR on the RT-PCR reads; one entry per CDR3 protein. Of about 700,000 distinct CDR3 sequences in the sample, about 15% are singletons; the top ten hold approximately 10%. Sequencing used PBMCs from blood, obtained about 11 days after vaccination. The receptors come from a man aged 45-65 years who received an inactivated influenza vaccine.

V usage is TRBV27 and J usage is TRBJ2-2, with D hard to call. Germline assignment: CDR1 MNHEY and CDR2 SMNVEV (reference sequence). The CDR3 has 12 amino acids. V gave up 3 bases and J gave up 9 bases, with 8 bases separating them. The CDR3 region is CASSFHGRELFF. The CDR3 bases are TGTGCCAGCAGTTTCCATGGAAGGGAGCTGTTTTTT.

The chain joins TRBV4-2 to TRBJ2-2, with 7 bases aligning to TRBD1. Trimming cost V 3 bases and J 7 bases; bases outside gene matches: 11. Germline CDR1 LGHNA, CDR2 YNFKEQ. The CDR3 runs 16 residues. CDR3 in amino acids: CASSQGTARPSGELFF. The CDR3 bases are TGTGCCAGCAGCCAGGGGACAGCCAGACCTAGCGGGGAGCTGTTTTTT.

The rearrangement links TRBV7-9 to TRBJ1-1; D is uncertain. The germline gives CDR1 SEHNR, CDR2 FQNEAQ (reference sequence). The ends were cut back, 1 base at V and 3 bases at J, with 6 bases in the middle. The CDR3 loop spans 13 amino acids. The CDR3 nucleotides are TGTGCCAGCAGCTTAGTTGGGGACACTGAAGCTTTCTTT. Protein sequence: CASSLVGDTEAFF.

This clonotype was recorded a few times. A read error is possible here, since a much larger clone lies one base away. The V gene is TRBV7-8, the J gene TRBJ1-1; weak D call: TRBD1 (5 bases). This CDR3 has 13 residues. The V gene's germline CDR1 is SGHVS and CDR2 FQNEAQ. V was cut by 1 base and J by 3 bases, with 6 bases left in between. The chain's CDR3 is CASSLGTYTEAFF. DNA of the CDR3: TGTGCCAGCAGCTTAGGGACATACACTGAAGCTTTCTTT.

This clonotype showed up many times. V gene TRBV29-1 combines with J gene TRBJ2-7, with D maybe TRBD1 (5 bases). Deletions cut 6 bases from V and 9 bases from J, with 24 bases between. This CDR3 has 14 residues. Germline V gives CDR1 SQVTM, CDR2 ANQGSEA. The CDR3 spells CSVQDQGQGYLQYF. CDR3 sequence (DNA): TGCAGCGTCCAAGACCAAGGCCAGGGTTATTTGCAGTACTTC.

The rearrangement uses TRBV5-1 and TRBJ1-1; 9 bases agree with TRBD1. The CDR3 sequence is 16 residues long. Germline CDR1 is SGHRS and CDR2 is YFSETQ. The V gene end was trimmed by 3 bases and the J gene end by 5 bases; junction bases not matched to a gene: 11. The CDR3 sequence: CASSSGQGRDGTEAFF. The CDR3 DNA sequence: TGCGCCAGCAGCTCGGGACAGGGTCGAGATGGGACTGAAGCTTTCTTT.

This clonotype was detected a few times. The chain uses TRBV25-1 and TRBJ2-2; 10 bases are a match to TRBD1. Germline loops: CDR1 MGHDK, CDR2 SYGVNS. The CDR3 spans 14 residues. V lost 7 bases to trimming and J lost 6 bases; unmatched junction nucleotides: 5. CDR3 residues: CASTGQGKAGELFF. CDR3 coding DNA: TGTGCCAGCACGGGACAGGGGAAGGCCGGGGAGCTGTTTTTT.

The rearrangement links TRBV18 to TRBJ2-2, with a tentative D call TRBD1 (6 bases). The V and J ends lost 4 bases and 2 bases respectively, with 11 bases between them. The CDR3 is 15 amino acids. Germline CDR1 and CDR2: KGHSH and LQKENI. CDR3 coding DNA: TGTGCCAGCTCACTGACGGACAGTAACACCGGGGAGCTGTTTTTT. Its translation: CASSLTDSNTGELFF.

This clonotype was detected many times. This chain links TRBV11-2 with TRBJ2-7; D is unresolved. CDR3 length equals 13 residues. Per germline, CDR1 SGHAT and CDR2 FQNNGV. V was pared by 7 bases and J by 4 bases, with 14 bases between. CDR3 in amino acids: CASTLGDIYEQYF. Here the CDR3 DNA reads TGTGCCAGCACCCTCGGAGACATTTACGAGCAGTACTTC.

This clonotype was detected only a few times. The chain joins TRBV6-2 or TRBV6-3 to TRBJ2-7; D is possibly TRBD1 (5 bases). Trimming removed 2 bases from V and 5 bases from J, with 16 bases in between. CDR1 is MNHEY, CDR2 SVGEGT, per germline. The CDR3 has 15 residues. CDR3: CASSYLGQGNNEQYF. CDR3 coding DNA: TGTGCCAGCAGTTACCTCGGGCAGGGTAACAACGAGCAGTACTTC.

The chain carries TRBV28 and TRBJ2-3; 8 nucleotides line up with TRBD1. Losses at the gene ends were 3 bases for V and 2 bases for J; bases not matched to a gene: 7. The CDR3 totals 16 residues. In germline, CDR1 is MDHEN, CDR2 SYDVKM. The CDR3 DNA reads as TGTGCCAGCAGTTTCCAATGGACAGGGATCACAGATACGCAGTATTTT. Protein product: CASSFQWTGITDTQYF.

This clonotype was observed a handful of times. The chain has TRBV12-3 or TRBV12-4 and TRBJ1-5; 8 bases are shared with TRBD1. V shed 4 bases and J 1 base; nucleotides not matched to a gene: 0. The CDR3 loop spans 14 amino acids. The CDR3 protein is CASSWTGSNQPQHF. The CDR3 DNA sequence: TGTGCCAGCAGTTGGACAGGGAGCAATCAGCCCCAGCATTTT.

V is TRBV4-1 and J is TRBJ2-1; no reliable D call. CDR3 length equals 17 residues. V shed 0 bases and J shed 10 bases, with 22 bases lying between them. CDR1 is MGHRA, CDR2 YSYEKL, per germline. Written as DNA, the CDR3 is TGCGCCAGCAGCCAAGATAGAGAGGCTGGCTTGAGAGGCGAGCAGTTCTTC. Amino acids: CASSQDREAGLRGEQFF.

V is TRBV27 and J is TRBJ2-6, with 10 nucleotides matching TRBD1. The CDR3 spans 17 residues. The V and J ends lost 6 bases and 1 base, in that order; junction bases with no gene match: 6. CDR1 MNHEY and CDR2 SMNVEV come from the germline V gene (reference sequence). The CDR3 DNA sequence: TGTGCCAGCAGCCCGGGACAGGGGAGATCTGGGGCCAACGTCCTGACTTTC. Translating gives CASSPGQGRSGANVLTF.

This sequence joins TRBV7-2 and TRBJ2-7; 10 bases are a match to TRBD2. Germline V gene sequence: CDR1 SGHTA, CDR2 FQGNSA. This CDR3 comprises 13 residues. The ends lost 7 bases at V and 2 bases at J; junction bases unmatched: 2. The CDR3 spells CASTLAGAYEQYF. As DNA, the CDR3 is TGTGCCAGCACCCTAGCGGGGGCCTACGAGCAGTACTTC.

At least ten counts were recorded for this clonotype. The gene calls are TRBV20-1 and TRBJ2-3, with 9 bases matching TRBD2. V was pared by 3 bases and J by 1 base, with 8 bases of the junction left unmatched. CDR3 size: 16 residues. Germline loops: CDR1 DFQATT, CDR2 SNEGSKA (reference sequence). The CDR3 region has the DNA TGCAGTGCTAGGTCACTTAGCGGGGGCGGCACAGATACGCAGTATTTT. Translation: CSARSLSGGGTDTQYF.

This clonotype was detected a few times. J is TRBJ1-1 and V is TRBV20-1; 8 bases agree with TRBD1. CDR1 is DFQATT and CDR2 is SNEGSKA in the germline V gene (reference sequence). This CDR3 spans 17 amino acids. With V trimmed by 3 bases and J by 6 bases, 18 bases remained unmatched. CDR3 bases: TGCAGTGCTAGGAGTGCACAGGGCAGGGGGCTTGGGGCTGAAGCTTTCTTT. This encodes CSARSAQGRGLGAEAFF.

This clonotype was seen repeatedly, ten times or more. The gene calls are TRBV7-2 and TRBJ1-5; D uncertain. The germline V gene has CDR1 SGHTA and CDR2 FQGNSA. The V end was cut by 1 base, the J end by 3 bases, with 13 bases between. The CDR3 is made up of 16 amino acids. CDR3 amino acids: CASSLEFGRYNQPQHF. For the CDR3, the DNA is TGTGCCAGCAGCTTAGAATTCGGCAGATACAATCAGCCCCAGCATTTT.

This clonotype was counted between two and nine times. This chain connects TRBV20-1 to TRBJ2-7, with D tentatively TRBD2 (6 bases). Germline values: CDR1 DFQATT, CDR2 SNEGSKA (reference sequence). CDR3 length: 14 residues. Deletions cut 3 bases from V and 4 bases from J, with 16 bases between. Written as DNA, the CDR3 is TGCAGTGCTAGGATTGGGGGGTTTGGGTACGAGCAGTACTTC. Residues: CSARIGGFGYEQYF.

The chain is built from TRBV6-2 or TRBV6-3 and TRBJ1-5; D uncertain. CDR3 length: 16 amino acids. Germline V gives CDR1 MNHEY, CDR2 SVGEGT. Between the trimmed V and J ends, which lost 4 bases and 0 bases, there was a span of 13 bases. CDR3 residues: CASSWPRTYSNQPQHF. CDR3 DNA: TGTGCCAGCAGTTGGCCCCGGACGTATAGCAATCAGCCCCAGCATTTT.

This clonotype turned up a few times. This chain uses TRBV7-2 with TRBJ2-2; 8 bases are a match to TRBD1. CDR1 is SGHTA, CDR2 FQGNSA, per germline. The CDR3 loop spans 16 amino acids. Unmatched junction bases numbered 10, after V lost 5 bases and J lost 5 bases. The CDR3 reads CASSRLSGGWTGELFF. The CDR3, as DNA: TGTGCCAGCAGCCGCCTGTCAGGGGGCTGGACCGGGGAGCTGTTTTTT.

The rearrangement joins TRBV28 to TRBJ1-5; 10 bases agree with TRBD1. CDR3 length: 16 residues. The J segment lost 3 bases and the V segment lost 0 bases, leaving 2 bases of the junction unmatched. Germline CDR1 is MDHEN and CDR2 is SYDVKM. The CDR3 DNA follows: TGTGCCAGCAGTTTATGGGGACAGGGGAACAATCAGCCCCAGCATTTT. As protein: CASSLWGQGNNQPQHF.

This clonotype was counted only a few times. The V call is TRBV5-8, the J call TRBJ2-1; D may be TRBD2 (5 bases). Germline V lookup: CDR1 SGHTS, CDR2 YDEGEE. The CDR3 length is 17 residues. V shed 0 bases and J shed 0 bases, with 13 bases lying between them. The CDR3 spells CASSLGPGKSSYNEQFF. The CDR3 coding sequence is TGTGCCAGCAGCTTGGGCCCGGGGAAGAGCTCCTACAATGAGCAGTTCTTC. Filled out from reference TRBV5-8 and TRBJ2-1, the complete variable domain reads EAGVTQSPTHLIKTRGQQATLRCSPISGHTSVYWYQQALGLGLQFLLWYDEGEERNRGNFPPRFSGRQFPNYSSELNVNALELEDSALYLCASSLGPGKSSYNEQFFGPGTRLTVL.

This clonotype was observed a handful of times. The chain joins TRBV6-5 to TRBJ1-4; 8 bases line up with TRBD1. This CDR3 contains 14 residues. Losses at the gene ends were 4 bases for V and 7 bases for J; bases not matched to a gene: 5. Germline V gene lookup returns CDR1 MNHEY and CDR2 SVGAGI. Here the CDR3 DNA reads TGTGCCAGCAGTTCAGGGGGCGGCGGTGAAAAACTGTTTTTT. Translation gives CASSSGGGGEKLFF.

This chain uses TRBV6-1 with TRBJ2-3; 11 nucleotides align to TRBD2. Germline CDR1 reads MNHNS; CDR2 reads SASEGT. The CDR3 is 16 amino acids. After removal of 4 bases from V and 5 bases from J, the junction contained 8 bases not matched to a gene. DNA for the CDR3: TGTGCCAGCAGTGGGACTAGCGGGTCTCTTTTAGATACGCAGTATTTT. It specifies CASSGTSGSLLDTQYF.

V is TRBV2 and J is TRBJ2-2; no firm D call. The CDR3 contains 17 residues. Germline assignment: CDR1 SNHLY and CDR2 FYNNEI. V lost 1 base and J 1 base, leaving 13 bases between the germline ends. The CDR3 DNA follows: TGTGCCAGCAGTGAAGACTACGGTCCACTGAACACCGGGGAGCTGTTTTTT. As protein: CASSEDYGPLNTGELFF.

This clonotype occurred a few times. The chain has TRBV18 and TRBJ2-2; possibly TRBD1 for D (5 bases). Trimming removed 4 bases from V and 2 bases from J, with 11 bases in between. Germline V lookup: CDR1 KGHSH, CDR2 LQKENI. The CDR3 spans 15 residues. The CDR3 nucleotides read TGTGCCAGCTCACTCTCCGACAGCAACACCGGGGAGCTGTTTTTT. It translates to CASSLSDSNTGELFF.

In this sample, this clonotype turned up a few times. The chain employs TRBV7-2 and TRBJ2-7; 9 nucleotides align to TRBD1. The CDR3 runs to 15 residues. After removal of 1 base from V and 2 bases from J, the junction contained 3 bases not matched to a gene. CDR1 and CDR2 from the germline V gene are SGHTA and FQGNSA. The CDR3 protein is CASSLGRDRAYEQYF. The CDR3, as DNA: TGTGCCAGCAGCTTAGGAAGGGACAGGGCCTACGAGCAGTACTTC.

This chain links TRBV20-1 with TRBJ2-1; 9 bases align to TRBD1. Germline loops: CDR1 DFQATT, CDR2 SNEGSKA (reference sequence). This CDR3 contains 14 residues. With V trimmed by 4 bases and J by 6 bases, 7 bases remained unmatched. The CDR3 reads CSAIRTGQGNEQFF. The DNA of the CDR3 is TGCAGTGCTATCCGTACGGGACAGGGCAATGAGCAGTTCTTC.